Described below is a single TCR beta chain sequence and its context. Mismatch with germline at one junction end may stem from a read error. CDR3 length: 19 residues. CDR1 LNHNV and CDR2 YYDKDF come from the germline V gene (reference sequence). These data belong to a study of control samples from healthy donors and cancer patients. The table came from immunoSEQ multiplex PCR; TCRdb's copy has only in-frame clones and leaves some out. The sample has under 200,000 clones, approximately 93% seen once. Sequences were obtained from blood. The clonotype originates from a woman in her thirties or forties in good health. The rearrangement uses TRBV15 and TRBJ1-2, with TRBD1 matching 9 bases. CDR3 nucleotide sequence: TGTGTCACCAGCAGAGCTTACCCGGGACAGGGCTCATCTAACTATGGCTACACCTTC. Its translation is CVTSRAYPGQGSSNYGYTF. Using reference TRBV15 and TRBJ1-2 for the parts outside the CDR3, the full variable domain is DAMVIQNPRYQVTQFGKPVTLSCSQTLNHNVMYWYQQKSSQAPKLLFHYYDKDFNNEADTPDNFQSRRPNTSFCFLDIRSPGLGDTAMYLCVTSRAYPGQGSSNYGYTFGSGTRLTVV.